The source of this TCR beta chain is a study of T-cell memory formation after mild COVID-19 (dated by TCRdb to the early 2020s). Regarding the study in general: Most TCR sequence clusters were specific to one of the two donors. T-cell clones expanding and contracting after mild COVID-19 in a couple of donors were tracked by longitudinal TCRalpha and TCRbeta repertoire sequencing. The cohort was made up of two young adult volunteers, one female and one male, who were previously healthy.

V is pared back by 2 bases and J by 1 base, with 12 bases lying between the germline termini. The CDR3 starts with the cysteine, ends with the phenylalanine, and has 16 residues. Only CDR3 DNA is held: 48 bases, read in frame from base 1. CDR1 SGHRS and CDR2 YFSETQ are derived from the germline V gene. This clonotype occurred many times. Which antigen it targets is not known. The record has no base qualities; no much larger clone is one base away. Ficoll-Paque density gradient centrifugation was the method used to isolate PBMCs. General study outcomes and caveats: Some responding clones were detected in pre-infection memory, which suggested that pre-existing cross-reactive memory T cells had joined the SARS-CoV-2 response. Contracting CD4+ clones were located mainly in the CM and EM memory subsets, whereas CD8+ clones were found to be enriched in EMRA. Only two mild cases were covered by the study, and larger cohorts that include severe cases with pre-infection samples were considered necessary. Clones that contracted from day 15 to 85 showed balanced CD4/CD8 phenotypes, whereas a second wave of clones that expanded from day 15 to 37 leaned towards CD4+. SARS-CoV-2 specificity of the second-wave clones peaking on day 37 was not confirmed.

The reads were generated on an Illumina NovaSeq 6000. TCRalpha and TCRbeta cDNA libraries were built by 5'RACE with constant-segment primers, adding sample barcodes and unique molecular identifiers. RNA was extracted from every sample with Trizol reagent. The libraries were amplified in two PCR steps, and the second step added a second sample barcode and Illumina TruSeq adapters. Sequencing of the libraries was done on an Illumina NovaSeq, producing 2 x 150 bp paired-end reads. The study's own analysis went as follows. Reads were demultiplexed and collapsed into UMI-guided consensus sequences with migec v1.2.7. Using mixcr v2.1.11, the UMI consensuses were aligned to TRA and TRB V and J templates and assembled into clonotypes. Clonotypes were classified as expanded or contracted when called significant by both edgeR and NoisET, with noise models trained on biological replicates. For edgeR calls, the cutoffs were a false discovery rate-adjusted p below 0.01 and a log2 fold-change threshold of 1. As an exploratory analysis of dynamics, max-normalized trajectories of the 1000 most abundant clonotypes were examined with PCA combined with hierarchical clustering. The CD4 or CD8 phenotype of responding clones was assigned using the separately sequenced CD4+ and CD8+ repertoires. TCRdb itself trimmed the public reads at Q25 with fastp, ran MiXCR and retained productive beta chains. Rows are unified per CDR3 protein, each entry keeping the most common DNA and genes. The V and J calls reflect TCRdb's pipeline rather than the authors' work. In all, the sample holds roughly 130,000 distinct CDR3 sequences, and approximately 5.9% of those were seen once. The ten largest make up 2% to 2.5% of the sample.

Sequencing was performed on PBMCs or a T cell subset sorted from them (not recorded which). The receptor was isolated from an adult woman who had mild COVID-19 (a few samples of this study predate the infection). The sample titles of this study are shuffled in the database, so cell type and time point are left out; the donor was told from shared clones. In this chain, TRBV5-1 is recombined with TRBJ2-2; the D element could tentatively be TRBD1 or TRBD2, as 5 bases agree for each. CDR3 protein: CASSFLTGQNTGELFF. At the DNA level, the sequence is TGCGCCAGCAGCTTTCTAACGGGGCAGAACACCGGGGAGCTGTTTTTT.